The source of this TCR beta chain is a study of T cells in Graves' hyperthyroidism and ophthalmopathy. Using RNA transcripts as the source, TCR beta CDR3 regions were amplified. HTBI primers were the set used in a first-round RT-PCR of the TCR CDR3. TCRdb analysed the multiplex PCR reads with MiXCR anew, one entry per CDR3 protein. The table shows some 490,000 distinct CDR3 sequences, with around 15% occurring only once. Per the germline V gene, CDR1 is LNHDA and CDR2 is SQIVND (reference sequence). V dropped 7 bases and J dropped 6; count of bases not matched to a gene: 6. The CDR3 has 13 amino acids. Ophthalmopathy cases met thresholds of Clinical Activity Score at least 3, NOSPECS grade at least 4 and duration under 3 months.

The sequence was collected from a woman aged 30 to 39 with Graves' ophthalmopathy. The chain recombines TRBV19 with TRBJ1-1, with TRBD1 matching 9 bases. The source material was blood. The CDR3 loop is CASTQQGAAEAFF. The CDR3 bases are TGTGCCAGTACCCAACAGGGGGCCGCTGAAGCTTTCTTT.